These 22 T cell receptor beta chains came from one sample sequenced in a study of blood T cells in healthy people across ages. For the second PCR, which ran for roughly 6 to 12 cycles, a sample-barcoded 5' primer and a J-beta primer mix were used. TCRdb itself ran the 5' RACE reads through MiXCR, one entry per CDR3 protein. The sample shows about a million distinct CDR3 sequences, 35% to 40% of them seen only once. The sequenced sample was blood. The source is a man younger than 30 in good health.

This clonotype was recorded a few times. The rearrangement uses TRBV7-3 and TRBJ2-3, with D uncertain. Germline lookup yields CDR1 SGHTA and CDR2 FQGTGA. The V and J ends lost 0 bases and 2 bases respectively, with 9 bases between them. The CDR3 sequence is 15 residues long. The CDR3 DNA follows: TGTGCCAGCAGCTTAACCTCCCGATCCACAGATACGCAGTATTTT. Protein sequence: CASSLTSRSTDTQYF. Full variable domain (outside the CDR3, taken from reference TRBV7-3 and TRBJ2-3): GAGVSQTPSNKVTEKGKYVELRCDPISGHTALYWYRQSLGQGPEFLIYFQGTGAADDSGLPNDRFFAVRPEGSVSTLKIQRTERGDSAVYLCASSLTSRSTDTQYFGPGTRLTVL.

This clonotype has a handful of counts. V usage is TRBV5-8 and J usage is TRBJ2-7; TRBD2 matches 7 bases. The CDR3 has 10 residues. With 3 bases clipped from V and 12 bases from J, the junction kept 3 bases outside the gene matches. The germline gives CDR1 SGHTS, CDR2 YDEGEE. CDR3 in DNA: TGTGCCAGCAGCTGGGAGGGGCCGTACTTC. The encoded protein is CASSWEGPYF.

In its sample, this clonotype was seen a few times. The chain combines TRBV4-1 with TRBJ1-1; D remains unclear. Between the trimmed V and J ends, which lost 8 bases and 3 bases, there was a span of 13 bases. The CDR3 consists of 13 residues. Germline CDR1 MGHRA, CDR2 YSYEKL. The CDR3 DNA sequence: TGCGCCAGCGGGATGACACCCGACACTGAAGCTTTCTTT. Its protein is CASGMTPDTEAFF.

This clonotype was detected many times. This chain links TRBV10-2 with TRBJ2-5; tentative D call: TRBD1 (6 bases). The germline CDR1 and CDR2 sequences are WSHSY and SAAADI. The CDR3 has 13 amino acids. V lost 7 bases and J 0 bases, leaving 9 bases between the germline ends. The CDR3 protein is CASTGQNQETQYF. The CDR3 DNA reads TGCGCCAGCACCGGACAGAACCAAGAGACCCAGTACTTC.

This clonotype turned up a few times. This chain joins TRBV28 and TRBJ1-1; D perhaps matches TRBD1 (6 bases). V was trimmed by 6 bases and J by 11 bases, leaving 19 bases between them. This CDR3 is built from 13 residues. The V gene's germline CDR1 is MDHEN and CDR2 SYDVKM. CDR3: CASRQGGDYAAFF. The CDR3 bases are TGTGCCAGCAGACAAGGGGGGGATTACGCGGCTTTCTTT.

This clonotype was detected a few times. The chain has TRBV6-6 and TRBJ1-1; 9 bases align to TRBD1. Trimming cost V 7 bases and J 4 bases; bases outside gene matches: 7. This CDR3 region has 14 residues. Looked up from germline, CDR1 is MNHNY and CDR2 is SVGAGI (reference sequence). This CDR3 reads CASTITGGTTEAFF. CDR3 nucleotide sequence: TGTGCCAGCACCATCACAGGGGGCACCACTGAAGCTTTCTTT.

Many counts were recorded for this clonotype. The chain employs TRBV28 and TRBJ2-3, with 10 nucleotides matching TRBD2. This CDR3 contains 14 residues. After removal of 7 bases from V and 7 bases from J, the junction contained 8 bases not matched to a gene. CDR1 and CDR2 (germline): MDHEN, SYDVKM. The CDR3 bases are TGTGCCAGCACCAGGGGACTAGCGAGGAATACGCAGTATTTT. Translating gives CASTRGLARNTQYF.

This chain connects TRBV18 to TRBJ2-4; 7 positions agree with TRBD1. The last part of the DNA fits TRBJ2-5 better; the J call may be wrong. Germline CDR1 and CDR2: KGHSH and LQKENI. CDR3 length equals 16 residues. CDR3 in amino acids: CASSPPMGQFQETQYF. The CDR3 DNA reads TGTGCCAGCTCACCACCGATGGGACAGTTCCAAGAGACCCAGTACTTC.

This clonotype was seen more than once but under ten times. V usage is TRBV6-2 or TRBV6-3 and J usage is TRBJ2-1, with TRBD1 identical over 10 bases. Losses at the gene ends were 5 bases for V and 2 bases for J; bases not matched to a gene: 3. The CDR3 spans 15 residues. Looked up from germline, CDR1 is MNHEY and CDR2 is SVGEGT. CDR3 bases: TGTGCCAGCAGTCGACAGGGGGCGACCTACAATGAGCAGTTCTTC. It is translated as CASSRQGATYNEQFF.

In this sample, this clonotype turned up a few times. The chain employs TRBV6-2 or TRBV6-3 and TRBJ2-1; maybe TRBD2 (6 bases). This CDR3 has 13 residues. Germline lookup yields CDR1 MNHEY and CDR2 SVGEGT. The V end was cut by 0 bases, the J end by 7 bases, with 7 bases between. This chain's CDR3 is CASSYSEGNEQFF. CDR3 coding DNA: TGTGCCAGCAGTTACTCGGAGGGAAATGAGCAGTTCTTC.

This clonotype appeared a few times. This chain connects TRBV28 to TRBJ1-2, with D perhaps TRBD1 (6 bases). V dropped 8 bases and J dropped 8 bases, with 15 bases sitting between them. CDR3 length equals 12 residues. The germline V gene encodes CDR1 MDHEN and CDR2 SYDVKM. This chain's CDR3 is CASGTNGYGYTF. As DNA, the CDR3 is TGTGCCAGCGGGACAAACGGGTACGGCTACACCTTC.

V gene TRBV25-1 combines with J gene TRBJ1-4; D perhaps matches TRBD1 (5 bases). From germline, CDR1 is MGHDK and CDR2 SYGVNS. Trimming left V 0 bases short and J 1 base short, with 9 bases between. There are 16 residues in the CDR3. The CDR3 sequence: CASSEYQGGTNEKLFF. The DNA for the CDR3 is TGTGCCAGCAGTGAATATCAGGGAGGAACTAATGAAAAACTGTTTTTT.

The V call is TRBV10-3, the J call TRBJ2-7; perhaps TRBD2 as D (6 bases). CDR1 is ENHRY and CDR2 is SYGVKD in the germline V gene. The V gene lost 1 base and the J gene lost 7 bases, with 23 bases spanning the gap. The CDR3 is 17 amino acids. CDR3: CAISEYGDSGSSNEQYF. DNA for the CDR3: TGTGCCATCAGTGAGTACGGGGACTCCGGTTCGAGCAATGAGCAGTACTTC.

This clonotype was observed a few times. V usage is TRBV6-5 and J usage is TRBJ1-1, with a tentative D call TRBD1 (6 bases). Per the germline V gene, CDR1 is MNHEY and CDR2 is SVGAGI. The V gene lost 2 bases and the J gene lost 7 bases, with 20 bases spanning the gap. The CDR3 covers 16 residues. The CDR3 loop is CASSYNIPHRADEAFF. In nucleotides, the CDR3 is TGTGCCAGCAGTTACAACATTCCGCACAGGGCGGATGAAGCTTTCTTT.

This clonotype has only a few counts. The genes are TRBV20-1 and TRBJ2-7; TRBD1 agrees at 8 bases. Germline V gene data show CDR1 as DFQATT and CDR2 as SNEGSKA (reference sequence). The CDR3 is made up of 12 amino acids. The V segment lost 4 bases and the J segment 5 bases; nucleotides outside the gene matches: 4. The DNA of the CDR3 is TGCAGTGCTAATGGACAGGGCGACGAGCAGTACTTC. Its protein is CSANGQGDEQYF.

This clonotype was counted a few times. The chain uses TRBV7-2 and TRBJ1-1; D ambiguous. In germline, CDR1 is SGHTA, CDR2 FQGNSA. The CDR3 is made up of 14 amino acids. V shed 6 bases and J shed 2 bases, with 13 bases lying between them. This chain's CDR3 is CASSSTLPNTEAFF. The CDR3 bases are TGTGCCAGCAGTTCTACATTGCCTAACACTGAAGCTTTCTTT. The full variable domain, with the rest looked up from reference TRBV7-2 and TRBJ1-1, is GAGVSQSPSNKVTEKGKDVELRCDPISGHTALYWYRQSLGQGLEFLIYFQGNSAPDKSGLPSDRFSAERTGGSVSTLTIQRTQQEDSAVYLCASSSTLPNTEAFFGQGTRLTVV.

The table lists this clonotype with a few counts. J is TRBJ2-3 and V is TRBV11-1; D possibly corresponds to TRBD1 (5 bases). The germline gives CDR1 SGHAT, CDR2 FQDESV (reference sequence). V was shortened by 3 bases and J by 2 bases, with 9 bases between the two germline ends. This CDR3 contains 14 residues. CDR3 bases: TGTGCCAGCAGCTTCGACAGATACACAGATACGCAGTATTTT. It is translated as CASSFDRYTDTQYF.

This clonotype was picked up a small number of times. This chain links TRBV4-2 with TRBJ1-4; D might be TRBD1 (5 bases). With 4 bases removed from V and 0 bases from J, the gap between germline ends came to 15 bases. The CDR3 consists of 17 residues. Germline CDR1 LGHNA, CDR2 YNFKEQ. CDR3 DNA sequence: TGTGCCAGCAGCCCTGGGGCAGAGCATGCAACTAATGAAAAACTGTTTTTT. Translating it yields CASSPGAEHATNEKLFF.

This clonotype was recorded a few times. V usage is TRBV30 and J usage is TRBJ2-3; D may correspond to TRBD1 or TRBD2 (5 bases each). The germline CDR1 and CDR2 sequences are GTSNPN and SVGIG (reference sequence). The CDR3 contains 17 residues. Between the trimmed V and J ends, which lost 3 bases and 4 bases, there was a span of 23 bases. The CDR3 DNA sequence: TGTGCCTGGAGCTTCGGCCTCGGGGCGATGGCCGCAGATACGCAGTATTTT. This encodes CAWSFGLGAMAADTQYF.

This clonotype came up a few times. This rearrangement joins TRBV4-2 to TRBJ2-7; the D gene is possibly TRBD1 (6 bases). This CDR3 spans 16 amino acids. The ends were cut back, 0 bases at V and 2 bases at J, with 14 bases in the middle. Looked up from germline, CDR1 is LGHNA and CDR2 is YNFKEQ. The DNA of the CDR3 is TGTGCCAGCAGCCAAGATCAGGGGACGGTAACCTACGAGCAGTACTTC. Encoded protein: CASSQDQGTVTYEQYF.

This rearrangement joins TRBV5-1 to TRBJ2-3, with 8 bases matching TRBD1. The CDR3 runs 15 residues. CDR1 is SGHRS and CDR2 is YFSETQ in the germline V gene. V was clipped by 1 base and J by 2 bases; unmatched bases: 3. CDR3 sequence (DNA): TGCGCCAGCAGCTTGATGCAGGGGGCCACAGATACGCAGTATTTT. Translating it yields CASSLMQGATDTQYF.

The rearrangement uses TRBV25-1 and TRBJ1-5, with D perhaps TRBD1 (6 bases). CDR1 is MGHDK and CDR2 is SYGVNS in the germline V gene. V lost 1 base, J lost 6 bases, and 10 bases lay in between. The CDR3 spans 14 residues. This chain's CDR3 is CASSESGASQPQHF. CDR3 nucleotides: TGTGCCAGCAGTGAATCGGGGGCGAGTCAGCCCCAGCATTTT.